This T cell receptor (beta chain) was retrieved from a study of glioma-infiltrating T cells after dendritic cell vaccination (dated by TCRdb to the mid-2010s). Regarding the study in general: Of the 15 or so glioblastoma patients in the cohort, all drawn from Phase I and II dendritic cell vaccination trials, 9 were newly diagnosed and 6 had recurrent disease. Each patient got three intradermal injections of the dendritic cell vaccine, spaced at biweekly intervals, in the arm below the axilla. The vaccine consisted of monocyte-derived dendritic cells cultured about seven days with IL-4 and GM-CSF, then pulsed overnight with autologous tumor lysate. Deep sequencing of TCR beta CDR3 regions was used to quantify tumor-infiltrating lymphocyte content and compare tumor and blood repertoires in dendritic cell-vaccinated glioblastoma patients. Survival after dendritic cell vaccination was correlated with TCR sequencing metrics such as TIL content and the overlap between tumor and blood repertoires. Patients received autologous tumor lysate-pulsed dendritic cell vaccination between about 2003 and 2013.

The immunoSEQ assay amplified TCRB CDR3 regions from approximately 2 micrograms of genomic DNA, or from all available DNA when less than that amount was available. The multiplex PCR relied on 60 forward primers for TCR V beta segments and 13 reverse primers for J beta segments. To estimate reads per starting template, synthetic control templates were spiked into each sample at limiting dilution. The Illumina HiSeq System generated sequencing reads of 87 bp. As for how the authors treated the data: PCR and sequencing errors were removed by merging closely related sequences with a nearest neighbor algorithm. TCR overlap was measured as the percentage of unique tumor TCR beta sequences also present in the same patient's peripheral blood. The table was pulled from immuneACCESS by TCRdb, which kept in-frame rearrangements only. Such tables lose some clones; where checked, under half of the loss comes from unresolved V genes, and the rest has no known cause. V and J calls and clone size are those listed in that table; D and trimming were worked out from the DNA. The sample table lists tens of thousands of clones, 85% to 95% of them with a count of one. The top ten hold 2.2% of the sample.

Points on this clone: This clone's antigen is unknown. No base-level quality is on record; no much larger clone is a single base apart.

Overall study outcomes, separate from this receptor: No direct relationship between TCR clonality and survival was found, suggesting a diverse polyclonal response may matter. The cohort was small and heterogeneous, few patients had complete blood and tumor sets, and even fewer had initial-recurrent tumor pairs. Higher estimated pretreatment TIL content predicted longer time to progression and overall survival after dendritic cell vaccination. The response model built on TCR overlap across three groups was characterized as speculative, with prospective validation still needed.

To be selected, patients needed enough residual fresh-frozen tumor tissue and more than two years of available survival data. An isocitrate dehydrogenase mutation was not carried by any of the glioblastoma patients, although molecular status was otherwise variable. PBMC were collected before vaccination, two weeks after the third vaccination, and at tumor progression if tumor progression occurred. Genomic DNA was extracted with the Qiagen DNeasy Blood extraction Kit. This sequence was found in a human donor with glioblastoma. This specimen was blood, taken before dendritic cell vaccination.

For the CDR3, the sequence is CASSDEGDTQYF. The DNA sequence reads TGTGCCAGCAGTGACGAGGGAGATACGCAGTATTTT. The chain is made from TRBV6-4 and TRBJ2-3; matching of 5 bases hints at TRBD2 as the D gene. CDR1 and CDR2 are read off the germline V gene as MRHNA and SNTAGT. Relative to germline, V is 2 bases shorter and J is 5 bases shorter, with 5 bases between their ends. CDR3 length: 12 amino acids, cysteine to phenylalanine. Only the CDR3 part of the read is kept: 36 bases, read in frame from the first base.